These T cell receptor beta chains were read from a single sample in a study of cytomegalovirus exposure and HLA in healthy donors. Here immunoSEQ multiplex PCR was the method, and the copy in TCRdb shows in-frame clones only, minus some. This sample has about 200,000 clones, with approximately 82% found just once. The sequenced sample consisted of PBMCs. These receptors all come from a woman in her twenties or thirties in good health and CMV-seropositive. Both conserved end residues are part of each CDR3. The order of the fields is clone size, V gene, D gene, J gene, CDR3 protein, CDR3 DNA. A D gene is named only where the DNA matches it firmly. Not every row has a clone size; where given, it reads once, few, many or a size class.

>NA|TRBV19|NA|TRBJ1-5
CASNQNSNQPQHF
TGTGCCAGTAATCAGAATAGCAATCAGCCCCAGCATTTT
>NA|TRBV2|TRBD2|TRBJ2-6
CASILGLAGVSGANVLTF
TGTGCCAGCATCCTGGGACTAGCGGGAGTTTCTGGGGCCAACGTCCTGACTTTC
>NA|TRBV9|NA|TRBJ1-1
CASSPSHVSTEAFF
TGTGCCAGCAGCCCCTCGCACGTGAGCACTGAAGCTTTCTTT
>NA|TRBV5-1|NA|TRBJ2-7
CAKTGGGTVLYEQYF
TGCGCCAAGACAGGAGGGGGCACCGTCCTCTACGAGCAGTACTTC
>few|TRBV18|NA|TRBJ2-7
CASSPRGRERAEQYF
TGTGCCAGCTCACCACGTGGCAGGGAGCGGGCCGAGCAGTACTTC
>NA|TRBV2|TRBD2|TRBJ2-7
CASHAGGRRQYF
TGTGCCAGCCACGCGGGGGGGAGACGGCAGTACTTC
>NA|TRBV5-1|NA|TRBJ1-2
CASSLVEEGNYGYTF
TGCGCCAGCAGCTTGGTAGAAGAGGGAAACTATGGCTACACCTTC
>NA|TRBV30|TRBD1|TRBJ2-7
CAWSPGQGVYEQYF
TGTGCCTGGAGCCCGGGACAGGGGGTTTACGAGCAGTACTTC
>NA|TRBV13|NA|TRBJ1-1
CASSKRTAKNTEAFF
TGTGCCAGCAGCAAAAGGACAGCGAAGAACACTGAAGCTTTCTTT
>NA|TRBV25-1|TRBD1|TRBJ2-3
CASPGQGEEEHLTDTQYF
TGTGCCAGCCCCGGACAGGGTGAAGAGGAGCACCTCACAGATACGCAGTATTTT
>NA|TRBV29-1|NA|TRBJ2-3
CSVGWRSTDTQYF
TGCAGCGTTGGATGGCGGAGCACAGATACGCAGTATTTT
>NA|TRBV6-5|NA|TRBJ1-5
CASSRNSNQPQHF
TGTGCCAGCAGCCGTAATAGCAATCAGCCCCAGCATTTT
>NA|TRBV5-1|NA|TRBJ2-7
CASSLRVAASYEQYF
TGCGCCAGCAGCTTGAGGGTAGCGGCCTCCTACGAGCAGTACTTC
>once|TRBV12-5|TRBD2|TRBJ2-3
CASGQLAGATDTQYF
TGTGCTAGTGGCCAACTAGCGGGAGCGACAGATACGCAGTATTTT
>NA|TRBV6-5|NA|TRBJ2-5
CASSRTGRETQYF
TGTGCCAGCAGTCGAACAGGAAGAGAGACCCAGTACTTC
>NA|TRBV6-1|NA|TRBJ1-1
CASSEDVYLRNTEAFF
TGTGCCAGCAGTGAAGATGTCTACTTACGGAACACTGAAGCTTTCTTT